The clone carrying this T cell receptor beta chain occurred once. Its matching antigen is unknown. These data belong to a study of early stage breast cancer tumors. Whole-study findings and limits: Most shared enriched TCRB sequences were commonly generated ones. Chain pairing and CD4, CD8 or FOXP3 expression were not captured. Compared with adjacent normal breast, tumors showed about 2.5-fold denser, more clonal T cells.

Clones were sequenced by immunoSEQ multiplex PCR, and TCRdb holds only the in-frame ones, with some missing. The sample has fewer than 30,000 clones, 75% to 90% seen once. V was cut by 2 bases and J by 1 base, with 9 bases left in between. CDR1 is SEHNR and CDR2 is FQNEAQ in the germline V gene (reference sequence). The CDR3 runs 15 residues. This TCR came from a person between 60 and 69 years old with breast cancer. The sequenced sample consisted of blood. The rearrangement links TRBV7-9 to TRBJ1-5; D remains unclear. Here the CDR3 DNA reads TGTGCCAGCAGCTTATCCGGAGGGAGCAATCAGCCCCAGCATTTT. It codes for CASSLSGGSNQPQHF.